The sequence of this TCR beta chain was determined in a study of post-analysis software for immune sequencing data. Remarks on this clonotype: Its specificity is not known.

Study-level points and caveats: Elevated frequency relative to controls characterized roughly five TRBV segments in patients, TRBV5-6, TRBV5-1 and TRBV20-1 among them.

Germline V gene sequence: CDR1 DFQATT, CDR2 SNEGSKA (reference sequence). Deletions cut 0 bases from V and 7 bases from J, with 13 bases between. This CDR3 region has 14 residues. Sequencing libraries made from TCR beta cDNA carried unique molecular identifiers. TCRdb passed the PCR reads through MiXCR, listing each CDR3 protein once. The sample holds approximately 770,000 distinct CDR3 sequences, 35% to 55% seen once. The chain uses TRBV20-1 and TRBJ2-1; either TRBD1 or TRBD2 may supply D (7 bases each). The sample taken for sequencing was blood. The origin of this receptor is a girl between 5 and 17 years old with multiple sclerosis. CDR3 sequence: CSARDPRGGNEQFF. The CDR3, as DNA: TGCAGTGCTAGAGACCCCAGGGGGGGGAATGAGCAGTTCTTC.